Given below is one T cell receptor beta chain in context. This clone's antigen is unknown. Base quality data are lacking; no much larger clone is found one base away. The V end loses 5 bases and the J end loses 4 bases, and a stretch of 17 bases separates them. CDR1 and CDR2 are read off the germline V gene (reference sequence) as SEHNR and FQNEAQ. Including cysteine and phenylalanine, the CDR3 has 15 amino acids. The sequence is cut down to CDR3 DNA, 45 bases in frame from base 1. The immunoSEQ Assay, a bias-controlled multiplex PCR, was used to amplify TCRbeta CDR3 regions from genomic DNA. The paper's processing steps were these. Nucleated cell counts per sample were estimated from amplification of reference gene primers within the assay. Sequence reads were collapsed and filtered to measure the absolute abundance of every unique TCRbeta CDR3 rearrangement. For each sample, productive Simpson clonality was calculated by taking the square root of Simpson's diversity index across productive rearrangements. TCRdb retrieved this table from immuneACCESS and kept in-frame rearrangements only. Not all clones are present; in checked studies, unresolved V genes account for under half, and no reason is known for the remainder. The V and J calls and clone size come from that table; D and trimming were worked out from the DNA. The sample table lists 200,000 to 300,000 clones, 88% of them with a count of one. Clones ranked in the top ten supply 0.99% of the sample.

The data were obtained in a study of blood T cell repertoires in COVID-19 (dated by TCRdb to the early 2020s). Study-wide context: Samples covering the acute and convalescent phases of COVID-19 were provided by collaborators in the United States, Italy and Spain. The prospective study material was composed of cDNA or gDNA derived from T cells, B-cell-depleted T cells, or PBMCs. Subjects who had been exposed to COVID-19, were actively infected with it, or had recovered from it provided the deeply sampled blood TCRbeta repertoires that made up the dataset. The repertoires were released in a freely available public database meant as a resource for research on the immune response to SARS-CoV-2. The samples were drawn from the first 160 participants of the ongoing ImmuneRACE study and from about 1,200 subjects provided by 6 global collaborators. Nearly every sample came with metadata listing a de-identified subject ID, COVID-19 status, age in years and sex. Where available, HLA class I and class II types were taken from metadata supplied by the sample provider and were not determined by assay-based typing. Broad study findings and their caveats: The amount of clinical and demographic metadata varied by source and participant and was provided uncurated.

Samples from volunteer blood donors who had recovered from COVID-19 were contributed by a second Seattle source. Collaborating institutions collected whole blood in K2EDTA tubes following their own protocols. Collaborator samples were shipped for TCRbeta analysis as frozen whole blood, isolated PBMCs, or DNA extracted from either sample type. The source material was peripheral blood. This receptor was obtained from a woman between 40 and 55 years old who had recovered from COVID-19. The chain joins TRBV7-9 to TRBJ1-2, with TRBD1 perhaps the D gene, on 6 matching bases. Here the CDR3 is given as CASSPNVRDTYGYTF. At the DNA level, the sequence is TGTGCCAGCAGCCCGAACGTTCGGGACACCTATGGCTACACCTTC. The CDR3, completed at both ends by the reference TRBV7-9 and TRBJ1-2 genes, gives the full variable domain DTGVSQNPRHKITKRGQNVTFRCDPISEHNRLYWYRQTLGQGPEFLTYFQNEAQLEKSRLLSDRFSAERPKGSFSTLEIQRTEQGDSAMYLCASSPNVRDTYGYTFGSGTRLTVV.